The 17 T cell receptor beta chains in this list originate from one sample, sequenced in a study of blood T cell repertoires in COVID-19. TCRdb's copy holds only in-frame clones and misses some; the assay was immunoSEQ multiplex PCR. The sample lists 250,000 to 400,000 clones, almost 90% occurring once. The sequencing sample was made of peripheral blood. These receptors all stem from a woman in her twenties or thirties with COVID-19, enrolled during active disease.

The chain joins TRBV3-1 (or the pseudogene TRBV3-2) to TRBJ1-1; perhaps TRBD1 as D (5 bases). Germline V gene sequence: CDR1 LGHDT, CDR2 YNNKEL (reference sequence). The V gene lost 0 bases and the J gene lost 4 bases, with 9 bases spanning the gap. The CDR3 is 14 residues long. The CDR3 DNA is TGTGCCAGCAGCCAAGAACGAAGGGGCACTGAAGCTTTCTTT. Its translation: CASSQERRGTEAFF.

The chain couples TRBV6-4 to TRBJ1-1, with TRBD1 matching 8 bases. J gave up 5 bases and V 3 bases, and 11 bases lay outside the gene matches. This CDR3 is built from 16 residues. Germline CDR1 is MRHNA and CDR2 is SNTAGT. The CDR3 DNA is TGTGCCAGCAGTGAGGACCTCGGACAGGGAATTACTGAAGCTTTCTTT. Translated, it gives CASSEDLGQGITEAFF.

This chain links TRBV9 with TRBJ2-1, with 7 bases aligning to TRBD2. Unmatched junction bases numbered 13, after V lost 0 bases and J lost 10 bases. The CDR3 is 16 residues long. CDR1 SGDLS and CDR2 YYNGEE come from the germline V gene. The CDR3 loop reads CASSVGGGSGAGEQFF. DNA for the CDR3: TGTGCCAGCAGCGTAGGTGGCGGGAGTGGGGCGGGGGAGCAGTTCTTC.

This chain connects TRBV5-4 to TRBJ1-3, with D unresolved. The CDR3 length is 15 residues. V shed 4 bases and J shed 0 bases, with 11 bases lying between them. Germline CDR1 SGHNT, CDR2 YYREEE (reference sequence). CDR3 protein: CASSLDLGSGNTIYF. In DNA, the CDR3 is TGTGCCAGCAGCCTAGACTTGGGCTCTGGAAACACCATATATTTT.

The J gene is TRBJ1-5, the V gene TRBV7-9; D gene ambiguous. The germline V gene has CDR1 SEHNR and CDR2 FQNEAQ (reference sequence). V lost 3 bases and J lost 7, with 7 bases in between. The CDR3 runs to 12 residues. The CDR3 coding sequence is TGTGCCAGCAGCTTCCCGGGGCAGCCCCAGCATTTT. Translating it yields CASSFPGQPQHF.

The chain couples TRBV27 to TRBJ2-3; 9 bases are a match to TRBD2. The CDR3 has 15 amino acids. The V and J ends lost 8 bases and 5 bases, in that order; junction bases with no gene match: 11. Germline V lookup: CDR1 MNHEY, CDR2 SMNVEV (reference sequence). CDR3 sequence: CASFGLAGARDTQYF. In DNA, the CDR3 is TGTGCCAGCTTCGGGTTAGCGGGGGCTAGAGATACGCAGTATTTT.

The V and J genes are TRBV15 and TRBJ1-5; D remains ambiguous. CDR1 and CDR2 (germline): LNHNV, YYDKDF (reference sequence). Trimming took off 0 bases at V and 1 base at J, with 13 bases between the two ends. There are 17 residues in the CDR3. The CDR3 sequence is CATSRDFSATSNQPQHF. The CDR3 bases are TGTGCCACCAGCAGAGATTTTTCTGCGACAAGCAATCAGCCCCAGCATTTT.

The V call is TRBV19, the J call TRBJ2-3; D is uncertain. This CDR3 has 14 residues. The germline gives CDR1 LNHDA, CDR2 SQIVND (reference sequence). V lost 6 bases and J 0 bases, leaving 10 bases between the germline ends. The CDR3 loop is CASRASPSTDTQYF. The CDR3 nucleotides are TGTGCCAGTAGGGCCTCGCCTAGCACAGATACGCAGTATTTT.

The rearrangement joins TRBV29-1 to TRBJ1-2; the match to TRBD1 covers 8 bases. There are 15 residues in the CDR3. Per the germline V gene, CDR1 is SQVTM and CDR2 is ANQGSEA. J lost 6 bases, V lost 4 bases, and 13 bases had no gene match. DNA for the CDR3: TGCAGCGTTGTACCCCGGGACAGGAGATTCCATGGCTACACCTTC. This sequence encodes CSVVPRDRRFHGYTF.

The CDR3 here is CASSSRDTKEQETQYF. CDR3 DNA sequence: TGTGCCAGCAGCTCCCGGGACACCAAAGAACAAGAGACCCAGTACTTC. The V call is TRBV3-1 (or the pseudogene TRBV3-2), the J call TRBJ2-5; possibly TRBD1 for D (6 bases). The V and J ends lost 5 bases and 2 bases respectively, with 18 bases between them. This CDR3 region has 16 residues. Looked up from germline, CDR1 is LGHDT and CDR2 is YNNKEL (reference sequence).

The chain recombines TRBV30 with TRBJ2-1; D gene ambiguous. Trimming cost V 4 bases and J 6 bases, with 13 bases left between them. The CDR3 extends over 13 amino acids. CDR1 and CDR2 from the germline V gene are GTSNPN and SVGIG (reference sequence). Here the CDR3 DNA reads TGTGCCTGGAACTTACGACGGAGCAATGAGCAGTTCTTC. Residues: CAWNLRRSNEQFF.

The chain combines TRBV28 with TRBJ1-2, with a tentative D call TRBD1 (5 bases). The CDR3 spans 13 residues. V lost 6 bases to trimming and J lost 4 bases, with 12 bases between them. The germline V gene encodes CDR1 MDHEN and CDR2 SYDVKM. The CDR3 is CASRSTGGYGYTF. DNA of the CDR3: TGTGCCAGCAGATCCACGGGGGGCTATGGCTACACCTTC.

V and J are TRBV7-9 and TRBJ2-5; unclear D gene. Germline V gene sequence: CDR1 SEHNR, CDR2 FQNEAQ (reference sequence). V gave up 1 base and J gave up 2 bases, with 8 bases separating them. The CDR3 length is 14 residues. The DNA of the CDR3 is TGTGCCAGCAGCTTAGGGGCTAATCAAGAGACCCAGTACTTC. Protein sequence: CASSLGANQETQYF.

V and J are TRBV15 and TRBJ1-4; D call uncertain. The CDR3 sequence is 13 residues long. The germline gives CDR1 LNHNV, CDR2 YYDKDF (reference sequence). Trimming cost V 9 bases and J 5 bases, with 13 bases left between them. In nucleotides, the CDR3 is TGTGCCACATTAGCCGGTCTGAATGAAAAACTGTTTTTT. Its translation is CATLAGLNEKLFF.

The chain links TRBV2 to TRBJ2-3, with 11 bases aligning to TRBD1. V trimming: 6 bases; J trimming: 1 base; junction bases outside the gene matches: 9. The CDR3 length is 17 residues. Germline CDR1 SNHLY, CDR2 FYNNEI. CDR3 protein: CASRIVPGQGGTDTQYF. The CDR3 DNA is TGTGCCAGCAGGATAGTCCCGGGACAGGGGGGCACAGATACGCAGTATTTT.

The gene calls are TRBV4-1 and TRBJ1-1; perhaps TRBD1 as D (5 bases). V lost 2 bases to trimming and J lost 4 bases, with 17 bases between them. The CDR3 totals 16 residues. Germline V gives CDR1 MGHRA, CDR2 YSYEKL. DNA of the CDR3: TGCGCCAGCAGCCAAACCTACCGGAGGGGAGCCACTGAAGCTTTCTTT. Translation gives CASSQTYRRGATEAFF.

V usage is TRBV6-6 and J usage is TRBJ2-3; D uncertain. V was shortened by 4 bases and J by 5 bases, with 7 bases between the two germline ends. Germline values: CDR1 MNHNY, CDR2 SVGAGI (reference sequence). This CDR3 comprises 12 residues. The CDR3 DNA reads as TGTGCCAGCAGTTCCCTCGGAGATACGCAGTATTTT. Translated: CASSSLGDTQYF.